What follows are 24 T cell receptor beta chains derived from one specimen sequenced in a study of OX40 agonist ivuxolimab in advanced cancers. Using immunoSEQ multiplex PCR, the repertoire was profiled, and TCRdb retains in-frame clones only, with some absent. There are tens of thousands of clones in the sample; more than 70% occur only once, and more than 0.85% lies in the top ten. Sequences were derived from CD4+ or CD8+ T cells sorted from blood, sampled in a trial of the OX40 agonist ivuxolimab. These receptors were taken from an adult with an advanced solid tumor such as melanoma, head and neck, liver or kidney cancer.

The rearrangement links TRBV7-9 to TRBJ2-7; D not certain. CDR1 and CDR2 (germline): SEHNR, FQNEAQ (reference sequence). This CDR3 is built from 15 residues. V was trimmed by 2 bases and J by 7 bases, leaving 18 bases between them. The CDR3 loop is CASSLLGSYSEEQYF. The CDR3 bases are TGTGCCAGCAGCTTACTAGGAAGTTATTCGGAGGAGCAGTACTTC.

The CDR3 loop is CASSLAPDTQYF. CDR3 DNA sequence: TGTGCCAGCAGCTTGGCTCCAGATACGCAGTATTTT. The genes are TRBV5-6 and TRBJ2-3; the D is unclear. CDR1 SGHDT and CDR2 YYEEEE come from the germline V gene. V was trimmed by 0 bases and J by 4 bases, leaving 3 bases between them. The CDR3 sequence is 12 residues long.

The genes are TRBV30 and TRBJ1-6; no clear D. V was trimmed by 3 bases and J by 7 bases, leaving 4 bases between them. CDR3 length equals 11 residues. Germline V CDR1 and CDR2: GTSNPN, SVGIG (reference sequence). The CDR3 loop is CAWSANSPLHF. CDR3 coding DNA: TGTGCCTGGAGCGCCAATTCACCCCTCCACTTT.

The chain has TRBV7-9 and TRBJ1-1, with a possible D match to TRBD1 (6 bases). Germline V CDR1 and CDR2: SEHNR, FQNEAQ (reference sequence). The V gene lost 1 base and the J gene lost 3 bases, with 12 bases spanning the gap. The CDR3 is 15 residues long. CDR3 DNA: TGTGCCAGCAGCTTAGTGTGGGACATATACACTGAAGCTTTCTTT. It yields the protein CASSLVWDIYTEAFF.

The chain recombines TRBV7-8 with TRBJ2-5; 9 nucleotides line up with TRBD1. Trimming at V came to 1 base and at J to 4 bases, leaving 4 bases not matched to a gene. The CDR3 contains 15 residues. Germline CDR1 and CDR2: SGHVS and FQNEAQ. The CDR3 DNA sequence: TGTGCCAGCAGCTTAGTGGGACAGGGTGGAGAGACCCAGTACTTC. Amino acid sequence: CASSLVGQGGETQYF.

The chain recombines TRBV5-1 with TRBJ2-3, with TRBD2 matching over 9 bases. In germline, CDR1 is SGHRS, CDR2 YFSETQ. The CDR3 covers 16 residues. V dropped 0 bases and J dropped 0; count of bases not matched to a gene: 2. DNA of the CDR3: TGCGCCAGCAGCTTGGCTAGCGGGGCCAGCACAGATACGCAGTATTTT. This gives the protein CASSLASGASTDTQYF.

The chain employs TRBV2 and TRBJ2-5; D may correspond to TRBD1 or TRBD2 (6 bases each). The CDR3 length is 15 residues. The germline V gene has CDR1 SNHLY and CDR2 FYNNEI. V was pared by 6 bases and J by 4 bases, with 18 bases between. CDR3 amino acids: CASREQGLRGETQYF. CDR3 sequence (DNA): TGTGCCAGCAGGGAACAGGGACTCCGGGGAGAGACCCAGTACTTC. Drawing the rest from reference TRBV2 and TRBJ2-5, the complete variable domain is EPEVTQTPSHQVTQMGQEVILRCVPISNHLYFYWYRQILGQKVEFLVSFYNNEISEKSEIFDDQFSVERPDGSNFTLKIRSTKLEDSAMYFCASREQGLRGETQYFGPGTRLLVL.

V usage is TRBV7-2 and J usage is TRBJ1-3, with D uncertain. The V and J ends lost 0 bases and 4 bases respectively, with 13 bases between them. In germline, CDR1 is SGHTA, CDR2 FQGNSA. The CDR3 has 16 residues. The CDR3 DNA reads as TGTGCCAGCAGCTTAGCGGGCAGCTCCAGCGGAAACACCATATATTTT. Protein product: CASSLAGSSSGNTIYF. Supplemented by reference TRBV7-2 and TRBJ1-3, the full variable domain reads GAGVSQSPSNKVTEKGKDVELRCDPISGHTALYWYRQSLGQGLEFLIYFQGNSAPDKSGLPSDRFSAERTGGSVSTLTIQRTQQEDSAVYLCASSLAGSSSGNTIYFGEGSWLTVV.

CDR3 sequence reads: CASSLLMGTAMNTEAFF. The CDR3 bases are TGTGCCAGCAGCTTGTTAATGGGGACAGCCATGAACACTGAAGCTTTCTTT. The chain is built from TRBV5-5 and TRBJ1-1; 7 nucleotides align to TRBD1. Germline assignment: CDR1 SGHKS and CDR2 YYEKEE (reference sequence). The CDR3 is 17 residues long. Unmatched junction bases numbered 9, after V lost 1 base and J lost 0 bases.

J is TRBJ2-5 and V is TRBV5-6; D not certain. Trimming took 0 bases from V and 2 from J, leaving 20 bases between them. From germline, CDR1 is SGHDT and CDR2 YYEEEE. The CDR3 totals 18 residues. CDR3 nucleotides: TGTGCCAGCAGCTTGGCCTGGAAGGGTAGACCCCAACAAGAGACCCAGTACTTC. Protein sequence: CASSLAWKGRPQQETQYF. The entire variable domain, with the rest obtained from reference TRBV5-6 and TRBJ2-5, is as follows: DAGVTQSPTHLIKTRGQQVTLRCSPKSGHDTVSWYQQALGQGPQFIFQYYEEEERQRGNFPDRFSGHQFPNYSSELNVNALLLGDSALYLCASSLAWKGRPQQETQYFGPGTRLLVL.

V gene TRBV4-1 combines with J gene TRBJ2-1, with 9 bases fitting TRBD2. The CDR3 runs to 17 residues. The trim removed 2 bases at V and 2 bases at J, leaving 7 bases unmatched. CDR1 and CDR2 (germline): MGHRA, YSYEKL. CDR3 DNA: TGCGCCAGCAGCCAATATCGAGCGGGGGGAACCTACAATGAGCAGTTCTTC. The encoded protein is CASSQYRAGGTYNEQFF.

The rearrangement uses TRBV6-5 and TRBJ2-7; D remains unclear. V was pared by 6 bases and J by 0 bases, with 9 bases between. CDR1 and CDR2 from the germline V gene are MNHEY and SVGAGI. This CDR3 region has 13 residues. The CDR3 is CASSPQSSYEQYF. The CDR3 DNA reads as TGTGCCAGCAGCCCACAGAGCTCCTACGAGCAGTACTTC.

The chain couples TRBV10-1 to TRBJ1-6; 7 bases match TRBD1. There are 13 residues in the CDR3. The germline V gene has CDR1 WNHNN and CDR2 SYGVQD (reference sequence). V shed 3 bases, J shed 9 bases, and the junction held 2 bases outside the gene matches. CDR3 in amino acids: CASSEGGASPLHF. The CDR3 DNA reads TGCGCCAGCAGTGAAGGGGGCGCTTCACCCCTCCACTTT.

The CDR3 sequence: CASRLGSDTQYF. DNA for the CDR3: TGTGCCAGCAGACTGGGGTCAGATACGCAGTATTTT. This chain uses TRBV6-1 with TRBJ2-3; D not certain. CDR3 length: 12 residues. CDR1 MNHNS and CDR2 SASEGT come from the germline V gene. Trimming cost V 6 bases and J 4 bases, with 8 bases left between them.

DNA of the CDR3: TGTGCCAGCAGCCTAGCGACAGGGCCGTTCAACACCATATATTTT. Amino acid sequence: CASSLATGPFNTIYF. The rearrangement links TRBV11-2 to TRBJ1-3; the match to TRBD1 covers 7 bases. CDR1 and CDR2 (germline): SGHAT, FQNNGV. V gave up 5 bases and J gave up 7 bases; unmatched junction bases: 11. This CDR3 is built from 15 residues.

V is TRBV27 and J is TRBJ1-4; D unclear. CDR1 is MNHEY and CDR2 is SMNVEV in the germline V gene (reference sequence). This CDR3 spans 13 amino acids. Trimming pared 2 bases from V and 8 bases from J, leaving 9 bases between. The CDR3 DNA reads TGTGCCAGCAGTTTAGCGGTAGACGAAAAACTGTTTTTT. Translation: CASSLAVDEKLFF.

The chain links TRBV6-6 to TRBJ2-3; a possible D gene is TRBD2 (7 bases). Trimming shortened V by 11 bases and J by 4 bases, and 19 bases separated the two germline ends. The CDR3 covers 14 residues. Per the germline V gene, CDR1 is MNHNY and CDR2 is SVGAGI (reference sequence). CDR3 DNA: TGTGCCTCCACTCGGGGGGCGGCGGCAGATACGCAGTATTTT. This codes for CASTRGAAADTQYF.

The chain employs TRBV20-1 and TRBJ2-7, with D unresolved. The V gene's germline CDR1 is DFQATT and CDR2 SNEGSKA (reference sequence). This CDR3 has 11 amino acids. V shed 5 bases and J shed 6 bases, with 11 bases lying between them. Written as DNA, the CDR3 is TGCAGTGCTCACCGTTCAGCCGAGCAGTACTTC. Translation gives CSAHRSAEQYF.

This clone has only one observation. The chain carries TRBV6-6 and TRBJ2-7, with D perhaps matching TRBD1 (6 bases). The length of the CDR3 is 16 residues. Trimming took 6 bases from V and 0 from J, leaving 18 bases between them. CDR1 and CDR2 (germline): MNHNY, SVGAGI (reference sequence). CDR3 residues: CASSPRTDSLSYEQYF. The DNA of the CDR3 is TGTGCCAGCAGCCCCCGTACGGACAGTCTCTCCTACGAGCAGTACTTC.

The genes are TRBV6-1 and TRBJ1-5; 7 bases line up with TRBD1. The length of the CDR3 is 13 residues. The germline gives CDR1 MNHNS, CDR2 SASEGT. Trimming cost V 6 bases and J 5 bases; bases outside gene matches: 4. CDR3 protein: CASRPGGYQPQHF. CDR3 DNA sequence: TGTGCCAGCAGACCAGGGGGTTATCAGCCCCAGCATTTT.

The chain is built from TRBV19 and TRBJ1-1; unclear D gene. The CDR3 loop spans 13 amino acids. CDR1 and CDR2 (germline): LNHDA, SQIVND (reference sequence). V lost 8 bases, J lost 1 base, and 11 bases lay in between. The CDR3 here is CASLYSANTEAFF. As DNA, the CDR3 is TGTGCCAGTTTGTACAGCGCGAACACTGAAGCTTTCTTT.

The rearrangement joins TRBV7-9 to TRBJ1-6; D is undetermined. Germline CDR1 is SEHNR and CDR2 is FQNEAQ (reference sequence). The CDR3 loop spans 13 amino acids. V was pared by 4 bases and J by 9 bases, with 10 bases between. The CDR3 DNA follows: TGTGCCAGCAGCTCTAACGAGTTTTCACCCCTCCACTTT. This codes for CASSSNEFSPLHF. Combining the CDR3 with reference TRBV7-9 and TRBJ1-6 gives the whole variable domain DTGVSQNPRHKITKRGQNVTFRCDPISEHNRLYWYRQTLGQGPEFLTYFQNEAQLEKSRLLSDRFSAERPKGSFSTLEIQRTEQGDSAMYLCASSSNEFSPLHFGNGTRLTVT.

The rearrangement uses TRBV30 and TRBJ1-4; D is unclear. The V end was cut by 3 bases, the J end by 0 bases, with 14 bases between. The CDR3 has 16 residues. Germline lookup yields CDR1 GTSNPN and CDR2 SVGIG (reference sequence). This chain's CDR3 is CAWRPAAGTTNEKLFF. The CDR3 DNA sequence: TGTGCCTGGAGACCCGCCGCCGGGACAACTAATGAAAAACTGTTTTTT.

The J gene is TRBJ1-2, the V gene TRBV28; tentatively, D is TRBD1 (5 bases). This CDR3 has 13 residues. Trimming removed 7 bases from V and 7 bases from J, with 16 bases in between. Per germline, CDR1 MDHEN and CDR2 SYDVKM. CDR3 DNA: TGTGCCAGCATGGGGACGCCCGGGGCTGGCTACACCTTC. The encoded protein is CASMGTPGAGYTF.